This T cell receptor beta chain is drawn from a study of blood T cell repertoires in COVID-19. Study information: PBMCs, B-cell-depleted T cells, or T cells were the source of the cDNA or gDNA that made up the material.

Libraries were prepared by immunoSEQ multiplex PCR; TCRdb keeps only in-frame clonotypes and omits some of them. The table lists 400,000 to 450,000 clones, 86% of them singletons. This CDR3 has 14 residues. The germline CDR1 and CDR2 sequences are ENHRY and SYGVKD. Trimming cost V 5 bases and J 6 bases; bases outside gene matches: 4. The V and J genes are TRBV10-3 and TRBJ1-4, with 9 nucleotides matching TRBD1. The origin of this receptor is a woman aged 25-40 years with active or convalescent COVID-19. The source material was peripheral blood. The CDR3: CAISSGQGDEKLFF. DNA of the CDR3: TGTGCCATCAGTTCGGGACAGGGCGATGAAAAACTGTTTTTT.